This T cell receptor beta chain is from a study of cytomegalovirus exposure and HLA in healthy donors. This clone was seen once. A read error may account for a junction end that differs from germline. The study ran its PCR with 60 Vbeta and 13 Jbeta primers. Method: immunoSEQ multiplex PCR; TCRdb's copy keeps in-frame clones and lacks some. Found here are 150,000 to 200,000 clones, about 80% of them singletons; the top ten hold 6% to 7%. The germline CDR1 and CDR2 sequences are SEHNR and FQNEAQ (reference sequence). The CDR3 sequence is 13 residues long. The chain is built from TRBV7-9 and TRBJ1-1; D might be TRBD1 (5 bases). This receptor was taken from a man aged 35 to 55 in good health and CMV-seropositive. Specimen: PBMCs. CDR3 region: CSSTLMGGTEAFF. CDR3 DNA sequence: TGTTCCAGCACACTGATGGGGGGCACTGAAGCTTTCTTT. Together with reference TRBV7-9 and TRBJ1-1, the CDR3 gives the full variable domain: DTGVSQNPRHKITKRGQNVTFRCDPISEHNRLYWYRQTLGQGPEFLTYFQNEAQLEKSRLLSDRFSAERPKGSFSTLEIQRTEQGDSAMYLCSSTLMGGTEAFFGQGTRLTVV.